These 20 T cell receptor beta chains originate from one sample sequenced in a study of T cells in Graves' hyperthyroidism and ophthalmopathy. Regions amplified from RNA transcripts were the TCR beta CDR3 regions. In the first-round RT-PCR of the TCR CDR3, the HTBI primer set was used. TCRdb analysed the multiplex PCR reads with MiXCR anew, one entry per CDR3 protein. The data hold about 460,000 distinct CDR3 sequences, with about 20% observed a single time. Sequenced input: blood. Receptors were obtained from a woman between 70 and 85 years old with Graves' ophthalmopathy.

The chain is built from TRBV6-2 or TRBV6-3 and TRBJ1-2; D is ambiguous. CDR1 is MNHEY, CDR2 SVGEGT, per germline. V was pared by 4 bases and J by 0 bases, with 6 bases between. The CDR3 is 13 residues long. The chain's CDR3 is CASSFTANYGYTF. The CDR3, as DNA: TGTGCCAGCAGTTTTACAGCTAACTATGGCTACACCTTC.

This clonotype was detected a few times. The chain employs TRBV3-1 and TRBJ2-6; unclear D gene. The CDR3 has 11 amino acids. Trimming took 1 base from V and 12 from J, leaving 4 bases between them. CDR1 and CDR2 (germline): LGHDT, YNNKEL (reference sequence). As DNA, the CDR3 is TGTGCCAGCAGCCAAGCCGGCGTCCTGACTTTC. This codes for CASSQAGVLTF.

This clonotype appeared many times. The chain is built from TRBV5-1 and TRBJ2-7; 13 bases line up with TRBD2. CDR3 size: 15 residues. Germline V gene lookup returns CDR1 SGHRS and CDR2 YFSETQ. J was trimmed by 6 bases and V by 0 bases; bases with no gene match: 3. CDR3 in DNA: TGCGCCAGCAGCTTGGGGACTAGCGGGAGAGGCGAGCAGTACTTC. Protein product: CASSLGTSGRGEQYF.

This clonotype was observed a few times. The chain uses TRBV30 and TRBJ2-3; TRBD2 agrees at 7 bases. The CDR3 consists of 14 residues. CDR1 is GTSNPN, CDR2 SVGIG, per germline (reference sequence). V was clipped by 0 bases and J by 4 bases; unmatched bases: 4. CDR3 protein: CAWSVRTRSDTQYF. For the CDR3, the DNA is TGTGCCTGGAGTGTCCGGACTAGATCAGATACGCAGTATTTT. Based on the CDR3 plus reference TRBV30 and TRBJ2-3, the full variable domain is SQTIHQWPATLVQPVGSPLSLECTVEGTSNPNLYWYRQAAGRGLQLLFYSVGIGQISSEVPQNLSASRPQDRQFILSSKKLLLSDSGFYLCAWSVRTRSDTQYFGPGTRLTVL.

In this sample, this clonotype turned up a few times. Given a much more abundant clone one base away, this may be a read error. V and J are TRBV6-1 and TRBJ1-1; no reliable D call. The CDR3 extends over 13 amino acids. V was pared by 1 base and J by 3 bases, with 6 bases between. CDR1 is MNHNS and CDR2 is SASEGT in the germline V gene. The CDR3 spells CASSEGVYTEAFF. The DNA of the CDR3 is TGTGCCAGCAGTGAAGGGGTGTACACTGAAGCTTTCTTT.

The rearrangement uses TRBV9 and TRBJ1-6, with D possibly matching TRBD1 (5 bases). The CDR3 length is 14 residues. Trimming shortened V by 1 base and J by 8 bases, and 10 bases separated the two germline ends. Germline CDR1 is SGDLS and CDR2 is YYNGEE. This CDR3 is CASSVSGSDSPLHF. CDR3 in DNA: TGTGCCAGCAGCGTATCAGGGAGTGATTCACCCCTCCACTTT. The whole variable domain, remainder taken from reference TRBV9 and TRBJ1-6, is DSGVTQTPKHLITATGQRVTLRCSPRSGDLSVYWYQQSLDQGLQFLIQYYNGEERAKGNILERFSAQQFPDLHSELNLSSLELGDSALYFCASSVSGSDSPLHFGNGTRLTVT.

This clonotype was detected ten times or more. V usage is TRBV27 and J usage is TRBJ2-5; 12 nucleotides align to TRBD2. CDR3 length: 16 amino acids. Trimming at V came to 2 bases and at J to 4 bases, leaving 5 bases not matched to a gene. Germline values: CDR1 MNHEY, CDR2 SMNVEV (reference sequence). CDR3 protein: CASSLTRLAGVETQYF. The CDR3 DNA reads TGTGCCAGCAGTTTAACAAGACTAGCGGGAGTAGAGACCCAGTACTTC.

This clonotype was detected ten times or more. The gene calls are TRBV7-8 and TRBJ1-1, with TRBD1 identical over 7 bases. The junction had 10 bases not matched to a gene; V was cut back by 5 bases and J by 4 bases. Germline values: CDR1 SGHVS, CDR2 FQNEAQ. This CDR3 spans 15 amino acids. The CDR3 is CASSRRLQGSTEAFF. CDR3 in DNA: TGTGCCAGCAGCCGACGTTTACAGGGGAGCACTGAAGCTTTCTTT.

This chain joins TRBV11-2 and TRBJ2-7; D perhaps matches TRBD2 (5 bases). The CDR3 contains 14 residues. V gave up 5 bases and J gave up 1 base, with 12 bases separating them. Germline values: CDR1 SGHAT, CDR2 FQNNGV. CDR3 protein: CASSLALHSYEQYF. In nucleotides, the CDR3 is TGTGCCAGCAGCCTAGCTTTACATTCCTACGAGCAGTACTTC.

The chain couples TRBV4-2 to TRBJ2-7, with a tentative D call TRBD1 (6 bases). Between the trimmed V and J ends, which lost 3 bases and 7 bases, there was a span of 19 bases. CDR3 size: 15 residues. CDR1 is LGHNA and CDR2 is YNFKEQ in the germline V gene. The CDR3 here is CASSQETGPLEEQYF. CDR3 nucleotides: TGTGCCAGCAGCCAGGAGACAGGACCTTTGGAAGAGCAGTACTTC.

This clonotype was observed a few times. The rearrangement joins TRBV12-3 or TRBV12-4 to TRBJ2-2, with 7 bases lining up with TRBD2. CDR3 length: 16 amino acids. The junction had 11 bases not matched to a gene; V was cut back by 6 bases and J by 4 bases. CDR3 region: CASSDTSDEVTGELFF. In nucleotides, the CDR3 is TGTGCCAGCAGCGATACTAGCGACGAGGTCACCGGGGAGCTGTTTTTT.

Only a few counts were recorded for this clonotype. The rearrangement links TRBV7-9 to TRBJ1-1; possibly TRBD1 for D (6 bases). Germline values: CDR1 SEHNR, CDR2 FQNEAQ (reference sequence). Trimming took off 2 bases at V and 0 bases at J, with 10 bases between the two ends. This CDR3 contains 15 residues. The CDR3 nucleotides are TGTGCCAGCAGCTTAACGGGGGCCCTGAACACTGAAGCTTTCTTT. Translation gives CASSLTGALNTEAFF.

Only a few counts were recorded for this clonotype. This chain uses TRBV6-5 with TRBJ2-7, with D possibly matching TRBD1 (5 bases). The CDR3 covers 13 residues. The V and J ends lost 2 bases and 6 bases respectively, with 11 bases between them. In germline, CDR1 is MNHEY, CDR2 SVGAGI. CDR3 DNA: TGTGCCAGCAGTTACGGACAAGTAGGCGAGCAGTACTTC. It is translated as CASSYGQVGEQYF.

The rearrangement uses TRBV10-3 and TRBJ1-5; D is perhaps TRBD1 (6 bases). This CDR3 region has 18 residues. Trimming removed 5 bases at V and 2 bases at J, with 22 bases between. Germline values: CDR1 ENHRY, CDR2 SYGVKD. CDR3 DNA sequence: TGTGCCATCAGTAAGAGTGAAGGGGGGGGAGGGGGCAATCAGCCCCAGCATTTT. Its protein product is CAISKSEGGGGGNQPQHF.

J is TRBJ1-1 and V is TRBV4-1, with D unresolved. The CDR3 spans 15 residues. Trimming left V 2 bases short and J 1 base short, with 11 bases between. CDR1 and CDR2 (germline): MGHRA, YSYEKL. The DNA of the CDR3 is TGCGCCAGCAGCCAAAGACGATCGGGGAACACTGAAGCTTTCTTT. Translation: CASSQRRSGNTEAFF.

As to this clonotype: A much bigger clone sits one base away, suggesting this may be a read error. This chain joins TRBV20-1 and TRBJ2-5; D may be TRBD1 (6 bases). The length of the CDR3 is 13 residues. Germline V lookup: CDR1 DFQATT, CDR2 SNEGSKA (reference sequence). DNA of the CDR3: TGCAGTGGGGGGCGAACGACCCAAGAGGCCCAGTACTTC. Translation: CSGGRTTQEAQYF.

The chain couples TRBV24-1 to TRBJ2-5, with 9 bases lining up with TRBD2. J was trimmed by 1 base and V by 4 bases; bases with no gene match: 6. CDR3 size: 16 residues. Germline V CDR1 and CDR2: KGHDR, SFDVKD. Here the CDR3 DNA reads TGTGCCACCAGTGAAGGCGGGGGGGCTCTCCAAGAGACCCAGTACTTC. Its protein product is CATSEGGGALQETQYF.

With regard to this clonotype: A much larger clone lies a single base off, so this may be a read error. V usage is TRBV20-1 and J usage is TRBJ2-7, with D perhaps TRBD2 (7 bases). This CDR3 contains 13 residues. Trimming shortened V by 5 bases and J by 9 bases, and 20 bases separated the two germline ends. Germline CDR1 is DFQATT and CDR2 is SNEGSKA (reference sequence). Written as DNA, the CDR3 is TGCAGTGCTGTGAGACGGGGGGCGCTAGGGCAGTACTTC. This translates into CSAVRRGALGQYF.

The gene calls are TRBV7-6 and TRBJ1-1; D is unclear. V was cut by 5 bases and J by 4 bases, with 11 bases left in between. The CDR3 has 13 amino acids. Germline V gene sequence: CDR1 SGHVS, CDR2 FNYEAQ. The CDR3 protein is CASSISPLTEAFF. For the CDR3, the DNA is TGTGCCAGCAGCATTTCCCCTCTCACTGAAGCTTTCTTT.

This clonotype was seen repeatedly, ten times or more. The rearrangement joins TRBV15 to TRBJ1-2; D is uncertain. CDR3 size: 12 residues. V was trimmed by 0 bases and J by 7 bases, leaving 6 bases between them. CDR1 and CDR2 from the germline V gene are LNHNV and YYDKDF (reference sequence). The CDR3 DNA follows: TGTGCCACCAGCAGAGATTGGGTTGGCTACACCTTC. Its translation: CATSRDWVGYTF.